This TCR beta chain derives from a study of cytomegalovirus exposure and HLA in healthy donors. The CDR3 sequence is 12 residues long. The V gene lost 8 bases and the J gene lost 3 bases, with 11 bases spanning the gap. Germline CDR1 and CDR2: SQVTM and ANQGSEA. Vbeta (60) and Jbeta (13) primers were used in the PCR. TCRdb's table, derived via immunoSEQ multiplex PCR, lists solely in-frame clones and lacks some. Counted here are approximately 160,000 clones, 68% occurring once; the ten biggest clones make up approximately 1.5%. Material: PBMCs. V gene TRBV29-1 combines with J gene TRBJ2-1; D is uncertain. The receptor comes from a man aged 50-60 years in good health and CMV-seronegative. The CDR3 loop is CSRSELYNEQFF. The CDR3 coding sequence is TGCAGCCGCAGCGAGCTCTACAATGAGCAGTTCTTC.